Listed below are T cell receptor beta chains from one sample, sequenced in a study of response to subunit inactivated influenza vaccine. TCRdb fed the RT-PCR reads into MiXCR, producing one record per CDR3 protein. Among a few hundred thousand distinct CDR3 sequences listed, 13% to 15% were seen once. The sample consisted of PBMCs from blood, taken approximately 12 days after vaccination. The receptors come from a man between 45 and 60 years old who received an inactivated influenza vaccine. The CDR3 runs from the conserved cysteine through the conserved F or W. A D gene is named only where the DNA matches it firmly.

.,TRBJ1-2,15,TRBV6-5,CASSYSNRGANGYTF
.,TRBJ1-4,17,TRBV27,CASSRTSRGGVGEKLFF
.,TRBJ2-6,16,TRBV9,CASSAFREYGANVLTF
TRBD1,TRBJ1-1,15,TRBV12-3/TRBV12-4,CASSLVQGPYTEAFF
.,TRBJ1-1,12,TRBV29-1,CSVDRGPGEAFF
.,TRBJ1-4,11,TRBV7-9,CASSSRVSLFF
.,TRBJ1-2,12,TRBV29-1,CSGDAGLYGYTF
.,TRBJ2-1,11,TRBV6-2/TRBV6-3,CASSSANEQFF
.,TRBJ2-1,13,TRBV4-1,CASSQVRDNEQFF
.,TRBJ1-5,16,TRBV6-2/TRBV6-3,CASSYPTRSSYQPQHF
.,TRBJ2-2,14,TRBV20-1,CSASDTGITGELVF